The 17 T cell receptor beta chains given below trace back to one sample, sequenced in a study of T cell changes during pregnancy in multiple sclerosis (dated by TCRdb to between 2019 and 2020). Receptor amplification or capture employed the immunoSEQ multiplex PCR assay. TCRdb carries this immuneACCESS record with in-frame sequences only. Its versions omit some clonotypes, under half of them owing to an unresolved V gene in the studies checked, with the rest unexplained. The sample table lists 45,000 to 50,000 clones, 94% of them with a count of one. Roughly 5.4% of the sample goes to the ten largest clones. This specimen was CD8+ T cells from peripheral blood mononuclear cells, taken before pregnancy. These receptors were obtained from a female donor with multiple sclerosis, enrolled in a pregnancy study.

The chain has TRBV6-5 and TRBJ1-2, with 11 bases identical to TRBD1. With 6 bases clipped from V and 6 bases from J, the junction kept 9 bases outside the gene matches. This CDR3 is 15 amino acids long. CDR1 and CDR2 (germline): MNHEY, SVGAGI. The CDR3 sequence: CASRRAGTGGNGYTF. CDR3 DNA sequence: TGTGCCAGCAGACGGGCCGGGACAGGGGGGAATGGCTACACCTTC.

The CDR3 region is CASSRQGNHEQYF. The CDR3 nucleotides read TGTGCCAGCAGCCGACAGGGGAACCACGAGCAGTACTTC. V and J are TRBV7-9 and TRBJ2-7; TRBD1 agrees at 8 bases. Looked up from germline, CDR1 is SEHNR and CDR2 is FQNEAQ (reference sequence). This CDR3 spans 13 amino acids. The V segment lost 5 bases and the J segment 5 bases; nucleotides outside the gene matches: 5.

V gene TRBV6-1 combines with J gene TRBJ2-7; D is uncertain. Germline assignment: CDR1 MNHNS and CDR2 SASEGT. The CDR3 totals 13 residues. V was pared by 4 bases and J by 0 bases, with 7 bases between. The DNA for the CDR3 is TGTGCCAGCAGTGCGGAGAGCTCCTACGAGCAGTACTTC. It translates to CASSAESSYEQYF.

The CDR3 is CASSQELSSGRAGEQFF. CDR3 coding DNA: TGCGCCAGCAGCCAAGAGTTGAGTAGCGGGAGGGCGGGTGAGCAGTTCTTC. V is TRBV4-3 and J is TRBJ2-1; 11 bases are a match to TRBD2. After removal of 0 bases from V and 9 bases from J, the junction contained 10 bases not matched to a gene. CDR1 and CDR2 from the germline V gene are LGHNA and YSLEER. This CDR3 contains 17 residues.

This rearrangement joins TRBV12-5 to TRBJ2-1; D remains ambiguous. CDR3 length: 11 residues. Germline V gene sequence: CDR1 LGHNT, CDR2 FRNRAP. Deletions cut 7 bases from V and 4 bases from J, with 5 bases between. The CDR3 sequence is CASALYNEQFF. Written as DNA, the CDR3 is TGTGCTAGTGCCCTTTACAATGAGCAGTTCTTC.

V is TRBV5-6 and J is TRBJ2-1; TRBD1 matches at 10 bases. V trimming: 3 bases; J trimming: 7 bases; junction bases outside the gene matches: 13. The CDR3 spans 17 residues. CDR1 and CDR2 from the germline V gene are SGHDT and YYEEEE. CDR3 region: CASSSWTGGRAWNEQFF. In DNA, the CDR3 is TGTGCCAGCAGCTCCTGGACAGGGGGGAGGGCCTGGAATGAGCAGTTCTTC.

The chain joins TRBV30 to TRBJ2-4, with 8 bases lining up with TRBD2. The germline gives CDR1 GTSNPN, CDR2 SVGIG (reference sequence). This CDR3 comprises 15 residues. V was pared by 5 bases and J by 3 bases, with 9 bases of the junction left unmatched. The CDR3: CAWGSGSRGKNIQYF. The CDR3 nucleotides are TGTGCCTGGGGGAGCGGGAGTCGCGGCAAAAACATTCAGTACTTC.

This clone was observed once. V gene TRBV28 combines with J gene TRBJ2-1, with no clear D. Germline lookup yields CDR1 MDHEN and CDR2 SYDVKM. The CDR3 totals 15 residues. The germline V and J ends were trimmed by 2 bases and 5 bases, with 13 bases remaining between them. The CDR3 here is CASSLPPSLNNEQFF. CDR3 nucleotides: TGTGCCAGCAGTTTACCTCCCTCCCTAAACAATGAGCAGTTCTTC.

The rearrangement links TRBV6-6 to TRBJ1-4; D remains ambiguous. The germline CDR1 and CDR2 sequences are MNHNY and SVGAGI (reference sequence). The CDR3 runs to 12 residues. Trimming shortened V by 2 bases and J by 10 bases, and 8 bases separated the two germline ends. CDR3 DNA sequence: TGTGCCAGCAGTTACGATCTCGGAAAACTGTTTTTT. It encodes CASSYDLGKLFF.

The chain joins TRBV19 to TRBJ2-7, with TRBD1 matching 11 bases. V was pared by 4 bases and J by 3 bases, with 5 bases of the junction left unmatched. There are 15 residues in the CDR3. Germline CDR1 reads LNHDA; CDR2 reads SQIVND (reference sequence). CDR3 bases: TGTGCCAGTAGTACAACCGGGACAGGGGGCTACGAGCAGTACTTC. Encoded protein: CASSTTGTGGYEQYF.

This chain links TRBV5-8 with TRBJ1-2; 7 nucleotides match TRBD1. J was trimmed by 5 bases and V by 0 bases; bases with no gene match: 7. The CDR3 consists of 15 residues. Looked up from germline, CDR1 is SGHTS and CDR2 is YDEGEE. The CDR3 loop is CASSLAQGGWYGYTF. The CDR3 DNA reads as TGTGCCAGCAGCTTGGCCCAGGGGGGATGGTATGGCTACACCTTC.

The chain combines TRBV5-6 with TRBJ2-1; maybe TRBD1 (5 bases). The CDR3 sequence is 17 residues long. Germline loops: CDR1 SGHDT, CDR2 YYEEEE. Trimming removed 4 bases at V and 4 bases at J, with 21 bases between. The CDR3 is CASSPPSVGDLYNEQFF. In nucleotides, the CDR3 is TGTGCCAGCAGCCCCCCATCGGTAGGGGATTTGTACAATGAGCAGTTCTTC.

The chain has TRBV4-1 and TRBJ2-1, with D possibly matching TRBD2 (6 bases). V dropped 2 bases and J dropped 6 bases, with 14 bases sitting between them. The CDR3 contains 15 residues. Germline assignment: CDR1 MGHRA and CDR2 YSYEKL. CDR3 DNA sequence: TGCGCCAGCAGCCAATTAGCGGCAAGCCCCAATGAGCAGTTCTTC. The encoded protein is CASSQLAASPNEQFF.

The V call is TRBV10-2, the J call TRBJ2-7; possible D gene TRBD2, 5 bases. CDR1 and CDR2 (germline): WSHSY, SAAADI. The CDR3 runs 14 residues. Between the trimmed V and J ends, which lost 7 bases and 3 bases, there was a span of 16 bases. CDR3 sequence: CASIGLERGYEQYF. Written as DNA, the CDR3 is TGCGCCAGCATAGGTTTGGAACGGGGCTACGAGCAGTACTTC.

This CDR3 is CASSDLGADTQYF. CDR3 nucleotide sequence: TGTGCCAGCAGTGATCTGGGCGCAGATACGCAGTATTTT. This sequence joins TRBV25-1 and TRBJ2-3; D not resolved. The germline V gene encodes CDR1 MGHDK and CDR2 SYGVNS. Trimming stripped 3 bases from V and 4 bases from J, with 8 bases between. CDR3 length: 13 amino acids.

The table lists this clone with a count of one. The chain couples TRBV15 to TRBJ2-7, with 10 bases matching TRBD1. Losses at the gene ends were 4 bases for V and 2 bases for J; bases not matched to a gene: 11. The germline V gene encodes CDR1 LNHNV and CDR2 YYDKDF (reference sequence). The length of the CDR3 is 17 residues. The CDR3 DNA reads as TGTGCCACCAGCACCATTACGGGACAGGGGAGACCCTACGAGCAGTACTTC. Residues: CATSTITGQGRPYEQYF.

The V and J genes are TRBV7-6 and TRBJ2-1; 13 positions match TRBD2. With V trimmed by 5 bases and J by 13 bases, 8 bases remained unmatched. The CDR3 has 14 residues. Germline V gives CDR1 SGHVS, CDR2 FNYEAQ. The CDR3 DNA follows: TGTGCCAGCAGCCCGATACTAGCGGGAGGGGAACAGTTCTTC. Its translation is CASSPILAGGEQFF.